These T cell receptor beta chains were read from a single sample in a study of neurological immune-mediated disorders. TCRdb called the 5' RACE reads again in MiXCR, with one record for every CDR3 protein. The sample comprises roughly 80,000 distinct CDR3 sequences, 5% to 6.5% of which are singletons, and over 6.5% rests with the top ten. The sample consisted of PBMCs. The receptors were sampled from a woman aged 55-70 years with multiple sclerosis. Each CDR3 is given with its conserved first and last residue.

j_call v_call cdr3_aa
TRBJ1-1 TRBV10-1 CAGQRNTEAFF
TRBJ2-7 TRBV20-1 CSALDRTYYEQYF
TRBJ2-5 TRBV18 CASSPNSPNQETQYF
TRBJ1-5 TRBV2 CASSPTRSLDGAQHF
TRBJ2-1 TRBV7-6 CASSLGWGRRRENSYNEQFF
TRBJ2-7 TRBV5-1 CASSPQGGYYEQYF
TRBJ1-1 TRBV5-1 CASHTPGTGNMAEAFF
TRBJ2-3 TRBV7-8 CASSLQASTDTQYF
TRBJ2-1 TRBV24-1 CATSDLRGTGGYNEQFF
TRBJ1-2 TRBV18 CASSPLNGQGGNYGYTF
TRBJ1-4 TRBV29-1 CSVLSSSNEKLFF
TRBJ2-7 TRBV12-3/TRBV12-4 CASSNGMGGYEQYF
TRBJ2-3 TRBV7-9 CASSLSGYAQYF